A selection of T cell receptor beta chains follows, all from one sample in a study of OX40 agonist ivuxolimab in advanced cancers. Here immunoSEQ multiplex PCR was the method, and the copy in TCRdb shows in-frame clones only, minus some. Altogether tens of thousands of clones are present, about nine tenths being singletons, with the ten largest covering over 1.5%. This material consisted of CD4+ or CD8+ T cells sorted from blood, taken in a trial of the OX40 agonist ivuxolimab. The receptors originated from an adult with an advanced solid tumor such as melanoma, head and neck, liver or kidney cancer. CDR3s include the opening cysteine and the closing phenylalanine or tryptophan. The D gene is left open where the match is weak. Size values are once, few and many counts, or a class for expanded clones, and some rows have none.

>TRBJ2-5|TRBD1|TRBV9|-
TGTGCCAGCAGCGTAGAGGGACAGTTGGAGACCCAGTACTTC
CASSVEGQLETQYF
>TRBJ2-1|TRBD2|TRBV27|-
TGTGCCAGCAGTTTGAGCGGGGGGGATTACAATGAGCAGTTCTTC
CASSLSGGDYNEQFF
>TRBJ2-7|-|TRBV7-2|-
TGTGCCAGCAGCTTAGCAGACTACGAGCAGTACTTC
CASSLADYEQYF
>TRBJ2-1|TRBD2|TRBV5-1|-
TGCGCCAGCAAAGGGACTAGCCGGAACAATGAGCAGTTCTTC
CASKGTSRNNEQFF
>TRBJ1-5|-|TRBV7-9|-
TGTGCCAGCACATCACAGGATCAGCCCCAGCATTTT
CASTSQDQPQHF
>TRBJ1-4|-|TRBV7-6|-
TGTGCCAGCAGCCTCCAGACCCCCCGAGGGCCTAATGAAAAACTGTTTTTT
CASSLQTPRGPNEKLFF
>TRBJ2-1|TRBD1|TRBV5-1|-
TGCGCCAGCAGCTTGTGGACAGGGGCACGCAATGAGCAGTTCTTC
CASSLWTGARNEQFF
>TRBJ1-2|-|TRBV30|-
TGTGCCTGGAGCCTCGGGGGGGCCTATGGCTACACCTTC
CAWSLGGAYGYTF
>TRBJ1-5|-|TRBV19|once
TGTGCCAGCCAAGCCGGTCGCGGACCCAATCAGCCCCAGCATTTT
CASQAGRGPNQPQHF
>TRBJ1-2|-|TRBV27|few
TGTGCCAGCAGCTTGGGGGGGGGCGGCTATGGCTACACCTTC
CASSLGGGGYGYTF
>TRBJ1-4|TRBD1|TRBV28|-
TGTGCCAGCAGTTGGACAGGGGAAGGGAATGAAAAACTGTTTTTT
CASSWTGEGNEKLFF
>TRBJ1-1|-|TRBV19|-
TGTGCCAGTATCCGGGGGGGAGGACGGACTGAAGCTTTCTTT
CASIRGGGRTEAFF
>TRBJ2-3|-|TRBV6-6|-
TGTGCCAGCAGTTACTTGGAGAGAAGTAATACGCAGTATTTT
CASSYLERSNTQYF
>TRBJ2-1|-|TRBV28|-
TGTGCCAGCGGGGTTGGGGGGCCCCCCGACGAGCAGTTCTTC
CASGVGGPPDEQFF
>TRBJ2-7|TRBD1|TRBV6-5|-
TGTGCCAGCAGGGACACAGGGGGAACCTACGAGCAGTACTTC
CASRDTGGTYEQYF
>TRBJ1-5|-|TRBV6-1|once
TGTGCCAGCAGTGAAACTCAGGGCCATCAGCCCCAGCATTTT
CASSETQGHQPQHF
>TRBJ1-1|-|TRBV9|-
TGTGCCAGCAGCGTTACTGGGGCGGGCACTGAAGCTTTCTTT
CASSVTGAGTEAFF
>TRBJ2-2|TRBD1|TRBV19|-
TGTGCCACCAATGGACAGGGGGCGACCGGGGAGCTGTTTTTT
CATNGQGATGELFF
>TRBJ2-5|-|TRBV6-1|-
TGTGCCAGCGGCCTCAGGGGGGTTGCAGAGACCCAGTACTTC
CASGLRGVAETQYF
>TRBJ2-1|-|TRBV21-1|-
TGTGCCAGCAGCAAAGGGGCTAGCGGGGGGGCCTCCAATGAGCAGTTCTTC
CASSKGASGGASNEQFF
>TRBJ2-3|TRBD2|TRBV2|-
TGTGCCAGCAGGGCGACTAGCGGGAGAGGTACAGATACGCAGTATTTT
CASRATSGRGTDTQYF
>TRBJ1-1|-|TRBV6-6|-
TGTGCCAGCAGCGGGACGGGACATTCGAACACTGAAGCTTTCTTT
CASSGTGHSNTEAFF
>TRBJ2-5|TRBD2|TRBV19|-
TGTGCCACCCGGACTAGCGGAGAGACCCAGTACTTC
CATRTSGETQYF
>TRBJ1-1|-|TRBV19|-
TGTGCCAGTAGTATCTCTTTTCCGGGTAGCACTGAAGCTTTCTTT
CASSISFPGSTEAFF
>TRBJ1-1|-|TRBV28|-
TGTGCCAGCAGTTTACAGGGTGGGGGGATCACTGAAGCTTTCTTT
CASSLQGGGITEAFF
>TRBJ2-7|TRBD2|TRBV10-3|-
TGTGCCATCACCCGATCGGGACTAGCGGGAGTCGAGCAGTACTTC
CAITRSGLAGVEQYF
>TRBJ2-3|TRBD2|TRBV7-2|-
TGTGCCAGCAGCTTAAGCGAGCGGGGGGGCGCAGATACGCAGTATTTT
CASSLSERGGADTQYF
>TRBJ2-1|-|TRBV6-6|-
TGTGCCAGCAGGAGGGGTGATGAGCAGTTCTTC
CASRRGDEQFF
>TRBJ2-1|-|TRBV5-6|-
TGTGCCAGCAGCTTACAAAGCGGTGAGCAGTTCTTC
CASSLQSGEQFF
>TRBJ2-3|TRBD1|TRBV30|-
TGTGCCTGGGGGGAGACAGGGCAAAACACAGATACGCAGTATTTT
CAWGETGQNTDTQYF
>TRBJ2-3|TRBD2|TRBV7-2|-
TGTGCCAGCAGCTTAGCGGGAGGGATCACAGATACGCAGTATTTT
CASSLAGGITDTQYF
>TRBJ2-5|-|TRBV19|few
TGTGCCAGTAGTAAGACGCAGGGGATTACGGAGACCCAGTACTTC
CASSKTQGITETQYF
>TRBJ2-7|TRBD2|TRBV9|-
TGTGCCAGCAGCGTAGATCTGCGGGAGGGCTACGAGCAGTACTTC
CASSVDLREGYEQYF
>TRBJ1-6|-|TRBV5-5|-
TGTGCCAGCAGCTTGACCCACCTGGATTCACCCCTCCACTTT
CASSLTHLDSPLHF